Following are 14 T cell receptor beta chains from one sample sequenced in a study of blood T cell repertoires in COVID-19. Clones were read by immunoSEQ multiplex PCR, and TCRdb kept only the in-frame ones, dropping some. Of about 81,000 clones in the sample, around 90% were seen once. The sequenced sample consisted of peripheral blood. The receptors stem from an elderly woman with acute or convalescent COVID-19.

The rearrangement uses TRBV5-1 and TRBJ2-1, with D hard to call. The CDR3 covers 15 residues. Looked up from germline, CDR1 is SGHRS and CDR2 is YFSETQ. V was shortened by 0 bases and J by 3 bases, with 10 bases between the two germline ends. For the CDR3, the DNA is TGCGCCAGCAGCTTGGTTAGCAGTGGCTACAATGAGCAGTTCTTC. It yields the protein CASSLVSSGYNEQFF.

This chain connects TRBV6-1 to TRBJ2-1, with 7 bases aligning to TRBD2. The CDR3 is 13 residues long. The germline V gene encodes CDR1 MNHNS and CDR2 SASEGT. Unmatched junction bases numbered 8, after V lost 0 bases and J lost 15 bases. CDR3: CASSEALGGRRFF. The CDR3 DNA reads as TGTGCCAGCAGTGAAGCGCTGGGAGGGAGGAGGTTCTTC.

The chain is built from TRBV2 and TRBJ2-3; 11 positions agree with TRBD2. Germline trimming cut 6 bases from V and 3 bases from J; bases unmatched to any gene: 5. The CDR3 is 15 amino acids. Per germline, CDR1 SNHLY and CDR2 FYNNEI. CDR3 loop: CASRLGLAGTDTQYF. The CDR3 coding sequence is TGTGCCAGCAGACTAGGACTAGCGGGTACAGATACGCAGTATTTT. The variable domain in full, completed from reference TRBV2 and TRBJ2-3, reads EPEVTQTPSHQVTQMGQEVILRCVPISNHLYFYWYRQILGQKVEFLVSFYNNEISEKSEIFDDQFSVERPDGSNFTLKIRSTKLEDSAMYFCASRLGLAGTDTQYFGPGTRLTVL.

This clone was seen a single time. The CDR3 DNA reads as TGTGCCAGCAGCTTACAGGGGGGCCAGCCCCAGCATTTT. Protein sequence: CASSLQGGQPQHF. The chain employs TRBV7-2 and TRBJ1-5; TRBD1 agrees at 7 bases. V was pared by 2 bases and J by 7 bases, with 2 bases of the junction left unmatched. CDR1 and CDR2 from the germline V gene are SGHTA and FQGNSA. CDR3 size: 13 residues.

The chain uses TRBV7-9 and TRBJ2-5; possibly TRBD2 for D (5 bases). V was shortened by 5 bases and J by 7 bases, with 20 bases between the two germline ends. CDR1 is SEHNR, CDR2 FQNEAQ, per germline (reference sequence). The CDR3 consists of 15 residues. The CDR3 region has the DNA TGTGCCAGCAGCAATTCCGTGGTGGGAGAAGGGACCCAGTACTTC. It translates to CASSNSVVGEGTQYF.

The V gene is TRBV5-1, the J gene TRBJ2-6; no clear D. V was pared by 0 bases and J by 0 bases, with 10 bases between. The CDR3 loop spans 17 amino acids. Looked up from germline, CDR1 is SGHRS and CDR2 is YFSETQ. CDR3: CASSLGPPLSGANVLTF. The DNA of the CDR3 is TGCGCCAGCAGCTTGGGTCCCCCTCTCTCTGGGGCCAACGTCCTGACTTTC.

The rearrangement links TRBV29-1 to TRBJ1-5; 7 bases map to TRBD1. The CDR3 sequence is 13 residues long. The V and J ends lost 4 bases and 3 bases, in that order; junction bases with no gene match: 3. Germline V CDR1 and CDR2: SQVTM, ANQGSEA. The CDR3 here is CSVAGTVNQPQHF. The CDR3 bases are TGCAGCGTTGCGGGGACAGTCAATCAGCCCCAGCATTTT.

The J gene is TRBJ2-5, the V gene TRBV9, with a weak D call TRBD2 (7 bases). The CDR3 extends over 15 amino acids. CDR1 SGDLS and CDR2 YYNGEE come from the germline V gene. Trimming removed 0 bases from V and 4 bases from J, with 13 bases in between. The CDR3 DNA sequence: TGTGCCAGCAGCGTAGTGGGAGGGGGGGCAGAGACCCAGTACTTC. It specifies CASSVVGGGAETQYF.

This chain joins TRBV15 and TRBJ1-5; D unclear. CDR1 and CDR2 (germline): LNHNV, YYDKDF (reference sequence). V was trimmed by 1 base and J by 6 bases, leaving 7 bases between them. The CDR3 contains 13 residues. CDR3 DNA: TGTGCCACCAGCAGAGTCGGGAGTCAGCCCCAGCATTTT. Its translation is CATSRVGSQPQHF.

This clone was seen more than once but under ten times. The rearrangement uses TRBV25-1 and TRBJ2-7; D might be TRBD2 (6 bases). The CDR3 sequence is 15 residues long. Germline values: CDR1 MGHDK, CDR2 SYGVNS. V was pared by 1 base and J by 2 bases, with 12 bases between. The CDR3 here is CASSEWRDGAYEQYF. In nucleotides, the CDR3 is TGTGCCAGCAGTGAATGGAGGGACGGAGCCTACGAGCAGTACTTC.

The J gene is TRBJ1-2, the V gene TRBV19; 8 bases line up with TRBD1. V dropped 5 bases and J dropped 8; count of bases not matched to a gene: 7. The CDR3 loop spans 13 amino acids. Per germline, CDR1 LNHDA and CDR2 SQIVND (reference sequence). DNA of the CDR3: TGTGCCAGTAGTCCAGACAGGGGCTGGGGCTACACCTTC. It encodes CASSPDRGWGYTF.

The chain has TRBV5-1 and TRBJ1-1; D is unresolved. V lost 0 bases and J lost 0, with 6 bases in between. Per the germline V gene, CDR1 is SGHRS and CDR2 is YFSETQ. The CDR3 is made up of 14 amino acids. CDR3 region: CASSLAQLNTEAFF. CDR3 in DNA: TGCGCCAGCAGCTTGGCCCAGTTGAACACTGAAGCTTTCTTT.

The chain recombines TRBV6-5 with TRBJ1-2, with D possibly TRBD1 on 5 matching bases. There are 15 residues in the CDR3. CDR1 and CDR2 (germline): MNHEY, SVGAGI. V dropped 7 bases and J dropped 7 bases, with 22 bases sitting between them. CDR3 in amino acids: CASMVPGGGLGGYTF. CDR3 nucleotides: TGTGCCAGCATGGTCCCGGGGGGAGGGCTCGGTGGCTACACCTTC.

This clone came up a few times. This chain uses TRBV5-1 with TRBJ1-2, with 7 bases that match TRBD1. The J segment lost 1 base and the V segment lost 0 bases, leaving 6 bases of the junction unmatched. Germline V gives CDR1 SGHRS, CDR2 YFSETQ. CDR3 size: 16 residues. The CDR3 region is CASSLAQGVYNYGYTF. The CDR3 DNA follows: TGCGCCAGCAGCTTGGCCCAGGGGGTATATAACTATGGCTACACCTTC.